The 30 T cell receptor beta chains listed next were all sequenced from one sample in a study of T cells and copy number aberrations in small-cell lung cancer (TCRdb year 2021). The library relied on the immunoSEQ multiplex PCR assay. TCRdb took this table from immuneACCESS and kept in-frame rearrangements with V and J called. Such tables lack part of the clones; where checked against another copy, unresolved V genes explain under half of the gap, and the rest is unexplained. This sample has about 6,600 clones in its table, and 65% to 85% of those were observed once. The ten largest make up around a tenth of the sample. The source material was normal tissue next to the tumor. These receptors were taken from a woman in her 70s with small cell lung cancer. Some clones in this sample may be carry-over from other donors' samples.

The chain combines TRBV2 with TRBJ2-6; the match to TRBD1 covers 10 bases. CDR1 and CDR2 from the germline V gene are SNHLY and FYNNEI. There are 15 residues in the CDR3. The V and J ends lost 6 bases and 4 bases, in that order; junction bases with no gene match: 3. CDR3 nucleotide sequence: TGTGCCAGCAGGACAGGGGGCCTCGGGGCCAACGTCCTGACTTTC. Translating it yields CASRTGGLGANVLTF.

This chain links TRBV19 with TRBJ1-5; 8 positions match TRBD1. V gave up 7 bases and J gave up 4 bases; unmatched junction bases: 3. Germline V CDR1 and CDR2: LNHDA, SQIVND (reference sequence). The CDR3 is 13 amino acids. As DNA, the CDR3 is TGTGCCAGTAAGGACAGGGAAAATCAGCCCCAGCATTTT. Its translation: CASKDRENQPQHF.

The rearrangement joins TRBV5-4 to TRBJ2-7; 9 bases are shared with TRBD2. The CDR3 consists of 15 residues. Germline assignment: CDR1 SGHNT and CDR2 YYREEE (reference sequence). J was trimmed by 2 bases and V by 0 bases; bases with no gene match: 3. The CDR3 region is CASSLAPSGAYEQYF. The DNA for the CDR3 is TGTGCCAGCAGCTTGGCGCCTAGCGGGGCCTACGAGCAGTACTTC.

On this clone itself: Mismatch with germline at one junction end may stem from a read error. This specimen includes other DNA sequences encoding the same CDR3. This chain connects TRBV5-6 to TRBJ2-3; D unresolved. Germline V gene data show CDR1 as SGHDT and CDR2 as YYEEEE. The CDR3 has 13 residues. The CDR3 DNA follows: TGTGCCAGTAGCTTGTACTCCCCCAATACGCAGTATTTT. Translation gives CASSLYSPNTQYF.

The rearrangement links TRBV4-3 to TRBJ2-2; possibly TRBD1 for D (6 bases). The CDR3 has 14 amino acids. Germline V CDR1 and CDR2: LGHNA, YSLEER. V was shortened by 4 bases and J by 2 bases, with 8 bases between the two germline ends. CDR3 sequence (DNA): TGCGCCAGCAGCCTACAGGGCAACACCGGGGAGCTGTTTTTT. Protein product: CASSLQGNTGELFF.

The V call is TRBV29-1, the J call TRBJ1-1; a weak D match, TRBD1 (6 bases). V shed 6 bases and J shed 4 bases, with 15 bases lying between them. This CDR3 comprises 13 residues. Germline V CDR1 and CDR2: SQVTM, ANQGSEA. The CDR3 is CSVNTGYFTEAFF. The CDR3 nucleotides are TGCAGCGTAAACACAGGGTATTTCACTGAAGCTTTCTTT.

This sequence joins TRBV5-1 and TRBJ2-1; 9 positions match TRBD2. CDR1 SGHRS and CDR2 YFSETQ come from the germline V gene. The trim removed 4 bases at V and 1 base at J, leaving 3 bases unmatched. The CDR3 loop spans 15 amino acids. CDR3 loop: CASSVGLASYNEQFF. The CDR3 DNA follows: TGCGCCAGCAGCGTGGGACTAGCATCCTACAATGAGCAGTTCTTC.

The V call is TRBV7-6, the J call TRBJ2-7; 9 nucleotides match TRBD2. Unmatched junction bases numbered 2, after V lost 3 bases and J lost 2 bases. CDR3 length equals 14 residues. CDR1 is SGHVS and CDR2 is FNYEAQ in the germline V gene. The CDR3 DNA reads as TGTGCCAGCAGCTTGACTAGCGGTCCCTACGAGCAGTACTTC. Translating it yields CASSLTSGPYEQYF.

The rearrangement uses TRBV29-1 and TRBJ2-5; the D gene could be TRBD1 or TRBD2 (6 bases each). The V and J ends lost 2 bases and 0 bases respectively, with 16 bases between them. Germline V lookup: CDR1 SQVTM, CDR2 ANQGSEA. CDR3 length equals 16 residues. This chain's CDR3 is CSVERGTSENQETQYF. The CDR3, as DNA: TGCAGCGTTGAAAGGGGGACTTCCGAAAACCAAGAGACCCAGTACTTC.

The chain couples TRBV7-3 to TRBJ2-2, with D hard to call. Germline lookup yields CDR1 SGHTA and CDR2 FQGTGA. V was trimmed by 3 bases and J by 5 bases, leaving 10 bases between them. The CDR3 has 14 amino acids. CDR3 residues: CASSLNRQTGELFF. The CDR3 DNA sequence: TGTGCCAGCAGCTTGAATCGGCAGACCGGGGAGCTGTTTTTT.

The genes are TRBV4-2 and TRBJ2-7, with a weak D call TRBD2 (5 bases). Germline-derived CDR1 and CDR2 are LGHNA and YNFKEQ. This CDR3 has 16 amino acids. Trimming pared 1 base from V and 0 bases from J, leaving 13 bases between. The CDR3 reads CASSQVRVEASYEQYF. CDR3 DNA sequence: TGTGCCAGCAGCCAAGTTAGGGTGGAGGCCTCCTACGAGCAGTACTTC.

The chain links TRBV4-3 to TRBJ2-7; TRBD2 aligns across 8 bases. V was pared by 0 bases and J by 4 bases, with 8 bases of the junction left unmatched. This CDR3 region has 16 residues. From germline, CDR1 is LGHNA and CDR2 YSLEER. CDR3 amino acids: CASSQDFGGARYEQYF. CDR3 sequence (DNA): TGCGCCAGCAGCCAAGACTTCGGGGGGGCGAGGTACGAGCAGTACTTC.

The DNA for the CDR3 is TGCGCCAGCAGCTTGCAAGTGGGACTAGCGGGAGGTGAGCAGTTCTTC. Amino acids: CASSLQVGLAGGEQFF. The chain is built from TRBV5-1 and TRBJ2-1; 15 bases align to TRBD2. CDR1 is SGHRS, CDR2 YFSETQ, per germline. V shed 1 base, J shed 9 bases, and the junction held 5 bases outside the gene matches. The CDR3 loop spans 16 amino acids.

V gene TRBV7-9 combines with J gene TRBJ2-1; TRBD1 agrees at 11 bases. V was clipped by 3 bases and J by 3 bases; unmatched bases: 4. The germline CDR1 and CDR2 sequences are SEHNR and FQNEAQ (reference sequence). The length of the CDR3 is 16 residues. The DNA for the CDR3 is TGTGCCAGCAGCTTCTCCGGGACAGGGGGCTACAATGAGCAGTTCTTC. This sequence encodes CASSFSGTGGYNEQFF.

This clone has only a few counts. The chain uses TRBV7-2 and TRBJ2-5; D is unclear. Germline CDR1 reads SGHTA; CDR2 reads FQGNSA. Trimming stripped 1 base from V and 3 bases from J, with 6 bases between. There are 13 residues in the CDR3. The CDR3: CASSLVREETQYF. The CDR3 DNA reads TGTGCCAGCAGCTTAGTTAGGGAAGAGACCCAGTACTTC.

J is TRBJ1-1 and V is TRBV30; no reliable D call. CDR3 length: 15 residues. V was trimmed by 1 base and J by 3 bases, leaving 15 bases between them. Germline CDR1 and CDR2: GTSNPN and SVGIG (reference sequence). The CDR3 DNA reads TGTGCCTGGAGTGCCCATGTGGCCGGCGACACTGAAGCTTTCTTT. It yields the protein CAWSAHVAGDTEAFF.

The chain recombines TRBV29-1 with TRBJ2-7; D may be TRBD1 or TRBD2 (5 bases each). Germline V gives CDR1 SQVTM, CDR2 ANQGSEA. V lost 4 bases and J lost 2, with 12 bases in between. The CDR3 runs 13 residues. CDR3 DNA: TGCAGCGTTGTGGGGGACGGAACCTACGAGCAGTACTTC. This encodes CSVVGDGTYEQYF.

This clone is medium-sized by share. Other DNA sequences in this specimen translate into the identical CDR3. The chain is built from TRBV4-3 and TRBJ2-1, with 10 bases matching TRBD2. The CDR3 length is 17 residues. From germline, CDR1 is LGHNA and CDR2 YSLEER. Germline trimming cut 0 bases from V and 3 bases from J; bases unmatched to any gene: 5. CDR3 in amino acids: CASSQDPPSGSYNEQFF. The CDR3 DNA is TGCGCCAGCAGCCAAGACCCCCCTAGCGGGAGCTACAATGAGCAGTTCTTC.

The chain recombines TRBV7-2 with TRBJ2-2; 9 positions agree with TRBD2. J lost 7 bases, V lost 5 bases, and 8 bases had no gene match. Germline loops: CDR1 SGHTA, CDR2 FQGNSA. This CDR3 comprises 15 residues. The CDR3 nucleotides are TGTGCCAGCAGCCGATCGGCGGGAGGGATCGGGGAGCTGTTTTTT. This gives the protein CASSRSAGGIGELFF.

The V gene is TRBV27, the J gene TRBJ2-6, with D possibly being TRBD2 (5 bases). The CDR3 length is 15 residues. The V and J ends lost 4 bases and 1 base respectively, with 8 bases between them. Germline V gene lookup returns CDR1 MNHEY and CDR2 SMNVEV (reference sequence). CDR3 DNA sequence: TGTGCCAGCAGTTCGTGGGAGTCTGGGGCCAACGTCCTGACTTTC. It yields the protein CASSSWESGANVLTF.

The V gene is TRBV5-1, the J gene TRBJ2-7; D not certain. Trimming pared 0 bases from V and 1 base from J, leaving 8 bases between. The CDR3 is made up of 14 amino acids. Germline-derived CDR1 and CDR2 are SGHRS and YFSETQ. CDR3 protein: CASSLDPQSYEQYF. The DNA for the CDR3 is TGCGCCAGCAGCTTGGACCCACAGTCCTACGAGCAGTACTTC.

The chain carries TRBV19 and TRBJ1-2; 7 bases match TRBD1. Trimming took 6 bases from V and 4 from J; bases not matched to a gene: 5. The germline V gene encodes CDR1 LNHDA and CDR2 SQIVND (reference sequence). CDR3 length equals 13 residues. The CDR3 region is CASSQGGGYGYTF. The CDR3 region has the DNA TGTGCCAGTAGCCAAGGGGGCGGCTATGGCTACACCTTC.

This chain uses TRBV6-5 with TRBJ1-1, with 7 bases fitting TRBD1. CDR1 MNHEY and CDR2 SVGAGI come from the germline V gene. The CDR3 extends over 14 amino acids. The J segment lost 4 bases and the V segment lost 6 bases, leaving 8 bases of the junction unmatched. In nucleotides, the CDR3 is TGTGCCAGCAGAGAGGGGGCGCCGGGCACTGAAGCTTTCTTT. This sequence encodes CASREGAPGTEAFF.

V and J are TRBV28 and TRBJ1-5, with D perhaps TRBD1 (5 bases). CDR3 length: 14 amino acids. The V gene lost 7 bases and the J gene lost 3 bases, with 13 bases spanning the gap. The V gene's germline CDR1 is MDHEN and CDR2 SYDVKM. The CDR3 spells CASKEGPNNQPQHF. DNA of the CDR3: TGTGCCAGCAAGGAGGGGCCCAACAATCAGCCCCAGCATTTT.

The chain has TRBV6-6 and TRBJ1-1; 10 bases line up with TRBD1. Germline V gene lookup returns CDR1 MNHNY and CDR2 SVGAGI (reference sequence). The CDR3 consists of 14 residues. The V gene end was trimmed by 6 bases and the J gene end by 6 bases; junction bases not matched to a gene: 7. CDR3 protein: CASRSGQGMAEAFF. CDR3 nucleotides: TGTGCCAGCAGGTCGGGACAGGGGATGGCTGAAGCTTTCTTT.

The CDR3, as DNA: TGTGCCTGGAGTCCGGACTCGCAAAATGAGCAGTTCTTC. Residues: CAWSPDSQNEQFF. V is TRBV30 and J is TRBJ2-1; a weak D match, TRBD2 (5 bases). This CDR3 region has 13 residues. Per germline, CDR1 GTSNPN and CDR2 SVGIG (reference sequence). V was clipped by 2 bases and J by 7 bases, with 12 bases between them.

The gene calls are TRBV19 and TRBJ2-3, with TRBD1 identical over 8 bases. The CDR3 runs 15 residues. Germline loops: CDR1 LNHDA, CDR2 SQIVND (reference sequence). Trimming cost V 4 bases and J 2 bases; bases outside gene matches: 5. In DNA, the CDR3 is TGTGCCAGTAGTACCGGACAGGGAAACACAGATACGCAGTATTTT. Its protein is CASSTGQGNTDTQYF.

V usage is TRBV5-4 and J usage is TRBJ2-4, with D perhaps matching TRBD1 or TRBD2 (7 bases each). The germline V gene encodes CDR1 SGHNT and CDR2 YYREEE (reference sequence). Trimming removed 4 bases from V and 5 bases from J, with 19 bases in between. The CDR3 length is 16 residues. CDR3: CASSADREGGQNIQYF. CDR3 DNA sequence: TGTGCCAGCAGCGCTGACAGGGAGGGGGGCCAAAACATTCAGTACTTC.

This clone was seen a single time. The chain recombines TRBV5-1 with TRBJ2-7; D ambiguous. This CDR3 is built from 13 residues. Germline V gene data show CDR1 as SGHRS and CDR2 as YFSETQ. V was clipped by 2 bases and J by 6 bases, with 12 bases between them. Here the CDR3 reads CASSFERALEQYF. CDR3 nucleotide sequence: TGCGCCAGCAGCTTTGAAAGGGCCCTCGAGCAGTACTTC.

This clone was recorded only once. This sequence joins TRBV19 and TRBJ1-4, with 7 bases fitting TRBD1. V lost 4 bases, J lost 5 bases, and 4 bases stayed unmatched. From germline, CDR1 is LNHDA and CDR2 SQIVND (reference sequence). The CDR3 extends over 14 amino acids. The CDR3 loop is CASSTRDSNEKLFF. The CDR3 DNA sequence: TGTGCCAGTAGTACCCGGGACAGCAATGAAAAACTGTTTTTT.